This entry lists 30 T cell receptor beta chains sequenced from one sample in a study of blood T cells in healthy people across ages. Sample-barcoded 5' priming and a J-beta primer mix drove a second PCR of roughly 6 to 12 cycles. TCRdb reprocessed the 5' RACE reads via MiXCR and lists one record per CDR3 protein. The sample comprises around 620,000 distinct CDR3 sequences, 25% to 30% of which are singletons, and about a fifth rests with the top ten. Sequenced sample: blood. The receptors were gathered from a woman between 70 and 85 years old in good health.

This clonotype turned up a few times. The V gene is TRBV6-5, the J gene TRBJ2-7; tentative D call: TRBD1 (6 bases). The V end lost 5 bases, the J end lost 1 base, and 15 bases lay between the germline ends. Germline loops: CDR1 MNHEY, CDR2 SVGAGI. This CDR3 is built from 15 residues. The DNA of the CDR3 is TGTGCCAGCAGTGACTGGACAGCCTCTTCCTACGAGCAGTACTTC. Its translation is CASSDWTASSYEQYF.

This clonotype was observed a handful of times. CDR3 loop: CASSGGQGKNIQYF. The CDR3 nucleotides are TGTGCCAGCAGTGGCGGACAGGGGAAAAACATTCAGTACTTC. The gene calls are TRBV25-1 and TRBJ2-4, with TRBD1 matching over 9 bases. The V and J ends lost 4 bases and 4 bases, in that order; junction bases with no gene match: 2. The V gene's germline CDR1 is MGHDK and CDR2 SYGVNS. The CDR3 sequence is 14 residues long.

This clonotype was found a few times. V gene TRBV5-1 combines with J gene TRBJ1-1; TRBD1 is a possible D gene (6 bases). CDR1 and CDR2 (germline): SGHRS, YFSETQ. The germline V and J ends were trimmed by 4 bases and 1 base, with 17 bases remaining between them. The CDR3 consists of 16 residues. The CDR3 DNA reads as TGCGCCAGCAGCCCTTCTACAGGGTTGTCGAACACTGAAGCTTTCTTT. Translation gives CASSPSTGLSNTEAFF.

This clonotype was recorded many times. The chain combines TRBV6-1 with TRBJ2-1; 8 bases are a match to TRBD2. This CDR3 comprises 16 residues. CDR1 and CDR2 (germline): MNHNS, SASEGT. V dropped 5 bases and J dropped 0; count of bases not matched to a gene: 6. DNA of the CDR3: TGTGCCAGCAGTCCCACGGGGGGGAGCTCCTACAATGAGCAGTTCTTC. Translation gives CASSPTGGSSYNEQFF.

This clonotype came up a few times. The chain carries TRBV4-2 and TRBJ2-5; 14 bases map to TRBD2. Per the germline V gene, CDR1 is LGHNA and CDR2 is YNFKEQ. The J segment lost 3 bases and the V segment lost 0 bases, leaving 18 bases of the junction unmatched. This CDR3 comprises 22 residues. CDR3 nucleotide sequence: TGTGCCAGCAGCCAAGAGCCCTCAAGGTTCGGCCGACTAGCGGGGGGGGAAGAGACCCAGTACTTC. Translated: CASSQEPSRFGRLAGGEETQYF.

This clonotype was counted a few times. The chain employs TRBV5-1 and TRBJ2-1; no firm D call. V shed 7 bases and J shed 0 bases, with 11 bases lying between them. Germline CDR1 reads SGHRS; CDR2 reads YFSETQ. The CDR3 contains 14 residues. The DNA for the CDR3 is TGCGCCAGCGCTCCCTCGAGCTCCTACAATGAGCAGTTCTTC. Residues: CASAPSSSYNEQFF.

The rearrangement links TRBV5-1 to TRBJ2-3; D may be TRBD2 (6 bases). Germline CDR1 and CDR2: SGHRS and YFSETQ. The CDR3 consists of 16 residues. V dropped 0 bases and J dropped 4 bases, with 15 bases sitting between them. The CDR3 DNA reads TGCGCCAGCAGCTTGGCCCCAGGGACTGTCCCAGATACGCAGTATTTT. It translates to CASSLAPGTVPDTQYF.

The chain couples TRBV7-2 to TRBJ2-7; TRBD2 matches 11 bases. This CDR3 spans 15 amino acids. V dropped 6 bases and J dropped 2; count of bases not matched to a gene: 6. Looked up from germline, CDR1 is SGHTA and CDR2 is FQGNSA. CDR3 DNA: TGTGCCAGCAGTCCTAGCGGGGGGCCGACCTACGAGCAGTACTTC. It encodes CASSPSGGPTYEQYF.

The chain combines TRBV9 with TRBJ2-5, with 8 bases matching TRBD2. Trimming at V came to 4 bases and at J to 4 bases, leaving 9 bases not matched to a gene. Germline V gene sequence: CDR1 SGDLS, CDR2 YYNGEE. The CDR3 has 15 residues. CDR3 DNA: TGTGCCAGCAGCCGAGGAGCGGGGGCTAGAGAGACCCAGTACTTC. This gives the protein CASSRGAGARETQYF.

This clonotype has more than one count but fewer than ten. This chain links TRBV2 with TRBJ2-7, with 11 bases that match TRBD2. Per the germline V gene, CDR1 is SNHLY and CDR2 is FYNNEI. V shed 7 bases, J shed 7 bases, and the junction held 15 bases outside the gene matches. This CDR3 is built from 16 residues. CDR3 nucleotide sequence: TGTGCCAGCAACTTACTAGCGGGGGTACCTACGGGAGAGCAGTACTTC. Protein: CASNLLAGVPTGEQYF.

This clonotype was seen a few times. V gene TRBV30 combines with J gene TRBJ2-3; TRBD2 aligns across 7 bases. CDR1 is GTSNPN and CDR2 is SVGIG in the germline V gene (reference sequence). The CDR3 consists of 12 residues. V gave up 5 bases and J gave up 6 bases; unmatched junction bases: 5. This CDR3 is CAWGVGRDTQYF. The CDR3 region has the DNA TGTGCCTGGGGGGTCGGGAGGGATACGCAGTATTTT.

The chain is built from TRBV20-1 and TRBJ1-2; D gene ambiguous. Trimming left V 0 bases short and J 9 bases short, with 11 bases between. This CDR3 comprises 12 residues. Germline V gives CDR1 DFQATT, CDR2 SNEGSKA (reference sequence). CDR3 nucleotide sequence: TGCAGTGCTAGAGATTCCGGCTCCCGCTACACCTTC. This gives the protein CSARDSGSRYTF.

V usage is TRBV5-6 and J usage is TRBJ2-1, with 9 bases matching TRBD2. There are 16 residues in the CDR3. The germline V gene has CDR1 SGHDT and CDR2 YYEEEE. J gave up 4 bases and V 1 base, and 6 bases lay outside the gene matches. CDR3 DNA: TGTGCCAGCAGCTTGAGAGTGACTAGCGGTTACAATGAGCAGTTCTTC. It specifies CASSLRVTSGYNEQFF.

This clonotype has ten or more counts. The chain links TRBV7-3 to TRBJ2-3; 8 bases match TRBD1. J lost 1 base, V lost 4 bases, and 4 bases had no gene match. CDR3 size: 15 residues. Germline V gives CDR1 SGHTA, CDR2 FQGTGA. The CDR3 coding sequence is TGTGCCAGCAGCTCCACGGACAGGGGCACAGATACGCAGTATTTT. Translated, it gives CASSSTDRGTDTQYF.

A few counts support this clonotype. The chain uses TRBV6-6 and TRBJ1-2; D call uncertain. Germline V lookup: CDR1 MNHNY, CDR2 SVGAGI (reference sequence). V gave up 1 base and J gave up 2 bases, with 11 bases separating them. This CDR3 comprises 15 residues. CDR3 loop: CASSYLGQLNYGYTF. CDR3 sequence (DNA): TGTGCCAGCAGTTACTTAGGGCAGCTCAACTATGGCTACACCTTC.

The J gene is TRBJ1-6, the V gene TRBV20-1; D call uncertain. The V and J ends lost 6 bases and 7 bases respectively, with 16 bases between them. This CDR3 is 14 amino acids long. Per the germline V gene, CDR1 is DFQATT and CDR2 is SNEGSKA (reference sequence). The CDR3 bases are TGCAGTGCCATCCGACAAATTGGGAATTCACCCCTCCACTTT. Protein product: CSAIRQIGNSPLHF.

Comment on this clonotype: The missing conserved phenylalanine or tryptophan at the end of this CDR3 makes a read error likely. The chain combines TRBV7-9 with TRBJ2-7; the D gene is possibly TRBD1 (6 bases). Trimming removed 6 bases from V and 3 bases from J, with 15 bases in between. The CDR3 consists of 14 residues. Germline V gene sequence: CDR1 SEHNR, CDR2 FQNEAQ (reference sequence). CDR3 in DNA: TGTGCCAGCAGTTTCGCCGGACAGAGCTACGAGCAGTACATC. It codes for CASSFAGQSYEQYI.

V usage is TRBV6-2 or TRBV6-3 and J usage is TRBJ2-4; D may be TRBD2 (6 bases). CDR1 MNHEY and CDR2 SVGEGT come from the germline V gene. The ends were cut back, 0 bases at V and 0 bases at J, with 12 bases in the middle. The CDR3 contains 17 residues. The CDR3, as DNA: TGTGCCAGCAGTTACTCGAGGGAGGAAGCAGCCAAAAACATTCAGTACTTC. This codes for CASSYSREEAAKNIQYF.

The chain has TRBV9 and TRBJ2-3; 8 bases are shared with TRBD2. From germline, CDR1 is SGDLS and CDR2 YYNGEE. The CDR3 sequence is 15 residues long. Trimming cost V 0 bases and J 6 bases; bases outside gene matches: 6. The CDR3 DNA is TGTGCCAGCAGCGTAGCGGGGGGGCCATGGGATACGCAGTATTTT. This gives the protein CASSVAGGPWDTQYF.

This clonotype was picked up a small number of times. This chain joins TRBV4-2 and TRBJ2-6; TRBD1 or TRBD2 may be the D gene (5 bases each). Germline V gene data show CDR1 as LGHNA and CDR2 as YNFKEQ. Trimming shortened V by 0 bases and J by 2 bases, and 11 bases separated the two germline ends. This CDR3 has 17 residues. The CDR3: CASSQDSGGTGANVLTF. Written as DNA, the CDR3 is TGTGCCAGCAGCCAAGATTCTGGGGGAACTGGGGCCAACGTCCTGACTTTC.

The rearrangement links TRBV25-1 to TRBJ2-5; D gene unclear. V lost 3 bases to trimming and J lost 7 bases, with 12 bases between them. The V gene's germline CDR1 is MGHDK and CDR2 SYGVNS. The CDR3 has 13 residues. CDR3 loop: CASSDPSAATQYF. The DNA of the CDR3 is TGTGCCAGCAGTGACCCCAGCGCGGCGACCCAGTACTTC.

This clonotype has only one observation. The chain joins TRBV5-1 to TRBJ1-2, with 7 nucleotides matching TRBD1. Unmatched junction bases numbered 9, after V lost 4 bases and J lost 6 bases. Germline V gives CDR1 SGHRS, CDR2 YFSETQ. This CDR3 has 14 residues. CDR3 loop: CASSGGTEGHGYTF. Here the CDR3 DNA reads TGCGCCAGCAGCGGCGGGACAGAGGGGCATGGCTACACCTTC.

CDR3 protein: CSARPANVMFSNQPQHF. In nucleotides, the CDR3 is TGCAGTGCTAGACCGGCGAATGTGATGTTTAGCAATCAGCCCCAGCATTTT. The chain employs TRBV20-1 and TRBJ1-5; D uncertain. Germline V lookup: CDR1 DFQATT, CDR2 SNEGSKA (reference sequence). Trimming pared 2 bases from V and 0 bases from J, leaving 17 bases between. This CDR3 has 17 residues.

The CDR3 nucleotides are TGTGCCAGCAGGCCCACAGGGGCCAAGACCCAGTACTTC. Amino acids: CASRPTGAKTQYF. The rearrangement joins TRBV6-5 to TRBJ2-5; the match to TRBD1 covers 7 bases. Per the germline V gene, CDR1 is MNHEY and CDR2 is SVGAGI. V lost 6 bases to trimming and J lost 6 bases; unmatched junction nucleotides: 7. This CDR3 has 13 residues.

In DNA form, the CDR3 reads TGTGCCAGCAGCGACCCACGGGGGGGAAACAATGAGCAGTTCTTC. Translated: CASSDPRGGNNEQFF. The V gene is TRBV12-3 or TRBV12-4, the J gene TRBJ2-1; 8 nucleotides match TRBD2. V lost 6 bases and J lost 5; bases outside the gene matches: 9. The length of the CDR3 is 15 residues.

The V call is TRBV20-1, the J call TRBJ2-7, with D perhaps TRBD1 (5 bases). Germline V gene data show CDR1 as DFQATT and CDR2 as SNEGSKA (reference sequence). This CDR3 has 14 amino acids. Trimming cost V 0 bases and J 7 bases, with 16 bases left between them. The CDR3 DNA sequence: TGCAGTGCTAGAGATTTCTACGGTGGACAAGAGCAGTACTTC. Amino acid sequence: CSARDFYGGQEQYF.

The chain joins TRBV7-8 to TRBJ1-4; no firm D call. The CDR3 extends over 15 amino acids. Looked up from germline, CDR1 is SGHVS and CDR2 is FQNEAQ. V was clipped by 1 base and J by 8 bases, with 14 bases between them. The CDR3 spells CASSLDEALGEKLFF. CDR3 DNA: TGTGCCAGCAGCTTAGATGAGGCGTTGGGAGAAAAACTGTTTTTT.

CDR3 sequence reads: CASSGRSDEQYF. In DNA form, the CDR3 reads TGCGCCAGCAGCGGACGGTCCGACGAGCAGTACTTC. This sequence joins TRBV4-3 and TRBJ2-7; no definite D call. Germline-derived CDR1 and CDR2 are LGHNA and YSLEER. This CDR3 is built from 12 residues. The V end lost 5 bases, the J end lost 5 bases, and 10 bases lay between the germline ends.

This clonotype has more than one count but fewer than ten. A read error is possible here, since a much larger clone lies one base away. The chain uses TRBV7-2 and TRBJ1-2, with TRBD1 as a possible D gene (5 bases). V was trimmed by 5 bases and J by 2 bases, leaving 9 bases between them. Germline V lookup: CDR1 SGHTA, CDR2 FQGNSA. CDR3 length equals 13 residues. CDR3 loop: CASSQRGNYGYTF. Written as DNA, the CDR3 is TGTGCCAGCAGCCAACGGGGGAACTATGGCTACACCTTC.

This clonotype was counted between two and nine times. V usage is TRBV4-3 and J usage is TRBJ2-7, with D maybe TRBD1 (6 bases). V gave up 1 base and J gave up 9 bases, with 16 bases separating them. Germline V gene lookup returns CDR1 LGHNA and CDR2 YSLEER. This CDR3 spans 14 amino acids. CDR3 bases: TGCGCCAGCAGCCAAGGTTCAGGGGCCCATCGGCAGTACTTC. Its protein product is CASSQGSGAHRQYF.